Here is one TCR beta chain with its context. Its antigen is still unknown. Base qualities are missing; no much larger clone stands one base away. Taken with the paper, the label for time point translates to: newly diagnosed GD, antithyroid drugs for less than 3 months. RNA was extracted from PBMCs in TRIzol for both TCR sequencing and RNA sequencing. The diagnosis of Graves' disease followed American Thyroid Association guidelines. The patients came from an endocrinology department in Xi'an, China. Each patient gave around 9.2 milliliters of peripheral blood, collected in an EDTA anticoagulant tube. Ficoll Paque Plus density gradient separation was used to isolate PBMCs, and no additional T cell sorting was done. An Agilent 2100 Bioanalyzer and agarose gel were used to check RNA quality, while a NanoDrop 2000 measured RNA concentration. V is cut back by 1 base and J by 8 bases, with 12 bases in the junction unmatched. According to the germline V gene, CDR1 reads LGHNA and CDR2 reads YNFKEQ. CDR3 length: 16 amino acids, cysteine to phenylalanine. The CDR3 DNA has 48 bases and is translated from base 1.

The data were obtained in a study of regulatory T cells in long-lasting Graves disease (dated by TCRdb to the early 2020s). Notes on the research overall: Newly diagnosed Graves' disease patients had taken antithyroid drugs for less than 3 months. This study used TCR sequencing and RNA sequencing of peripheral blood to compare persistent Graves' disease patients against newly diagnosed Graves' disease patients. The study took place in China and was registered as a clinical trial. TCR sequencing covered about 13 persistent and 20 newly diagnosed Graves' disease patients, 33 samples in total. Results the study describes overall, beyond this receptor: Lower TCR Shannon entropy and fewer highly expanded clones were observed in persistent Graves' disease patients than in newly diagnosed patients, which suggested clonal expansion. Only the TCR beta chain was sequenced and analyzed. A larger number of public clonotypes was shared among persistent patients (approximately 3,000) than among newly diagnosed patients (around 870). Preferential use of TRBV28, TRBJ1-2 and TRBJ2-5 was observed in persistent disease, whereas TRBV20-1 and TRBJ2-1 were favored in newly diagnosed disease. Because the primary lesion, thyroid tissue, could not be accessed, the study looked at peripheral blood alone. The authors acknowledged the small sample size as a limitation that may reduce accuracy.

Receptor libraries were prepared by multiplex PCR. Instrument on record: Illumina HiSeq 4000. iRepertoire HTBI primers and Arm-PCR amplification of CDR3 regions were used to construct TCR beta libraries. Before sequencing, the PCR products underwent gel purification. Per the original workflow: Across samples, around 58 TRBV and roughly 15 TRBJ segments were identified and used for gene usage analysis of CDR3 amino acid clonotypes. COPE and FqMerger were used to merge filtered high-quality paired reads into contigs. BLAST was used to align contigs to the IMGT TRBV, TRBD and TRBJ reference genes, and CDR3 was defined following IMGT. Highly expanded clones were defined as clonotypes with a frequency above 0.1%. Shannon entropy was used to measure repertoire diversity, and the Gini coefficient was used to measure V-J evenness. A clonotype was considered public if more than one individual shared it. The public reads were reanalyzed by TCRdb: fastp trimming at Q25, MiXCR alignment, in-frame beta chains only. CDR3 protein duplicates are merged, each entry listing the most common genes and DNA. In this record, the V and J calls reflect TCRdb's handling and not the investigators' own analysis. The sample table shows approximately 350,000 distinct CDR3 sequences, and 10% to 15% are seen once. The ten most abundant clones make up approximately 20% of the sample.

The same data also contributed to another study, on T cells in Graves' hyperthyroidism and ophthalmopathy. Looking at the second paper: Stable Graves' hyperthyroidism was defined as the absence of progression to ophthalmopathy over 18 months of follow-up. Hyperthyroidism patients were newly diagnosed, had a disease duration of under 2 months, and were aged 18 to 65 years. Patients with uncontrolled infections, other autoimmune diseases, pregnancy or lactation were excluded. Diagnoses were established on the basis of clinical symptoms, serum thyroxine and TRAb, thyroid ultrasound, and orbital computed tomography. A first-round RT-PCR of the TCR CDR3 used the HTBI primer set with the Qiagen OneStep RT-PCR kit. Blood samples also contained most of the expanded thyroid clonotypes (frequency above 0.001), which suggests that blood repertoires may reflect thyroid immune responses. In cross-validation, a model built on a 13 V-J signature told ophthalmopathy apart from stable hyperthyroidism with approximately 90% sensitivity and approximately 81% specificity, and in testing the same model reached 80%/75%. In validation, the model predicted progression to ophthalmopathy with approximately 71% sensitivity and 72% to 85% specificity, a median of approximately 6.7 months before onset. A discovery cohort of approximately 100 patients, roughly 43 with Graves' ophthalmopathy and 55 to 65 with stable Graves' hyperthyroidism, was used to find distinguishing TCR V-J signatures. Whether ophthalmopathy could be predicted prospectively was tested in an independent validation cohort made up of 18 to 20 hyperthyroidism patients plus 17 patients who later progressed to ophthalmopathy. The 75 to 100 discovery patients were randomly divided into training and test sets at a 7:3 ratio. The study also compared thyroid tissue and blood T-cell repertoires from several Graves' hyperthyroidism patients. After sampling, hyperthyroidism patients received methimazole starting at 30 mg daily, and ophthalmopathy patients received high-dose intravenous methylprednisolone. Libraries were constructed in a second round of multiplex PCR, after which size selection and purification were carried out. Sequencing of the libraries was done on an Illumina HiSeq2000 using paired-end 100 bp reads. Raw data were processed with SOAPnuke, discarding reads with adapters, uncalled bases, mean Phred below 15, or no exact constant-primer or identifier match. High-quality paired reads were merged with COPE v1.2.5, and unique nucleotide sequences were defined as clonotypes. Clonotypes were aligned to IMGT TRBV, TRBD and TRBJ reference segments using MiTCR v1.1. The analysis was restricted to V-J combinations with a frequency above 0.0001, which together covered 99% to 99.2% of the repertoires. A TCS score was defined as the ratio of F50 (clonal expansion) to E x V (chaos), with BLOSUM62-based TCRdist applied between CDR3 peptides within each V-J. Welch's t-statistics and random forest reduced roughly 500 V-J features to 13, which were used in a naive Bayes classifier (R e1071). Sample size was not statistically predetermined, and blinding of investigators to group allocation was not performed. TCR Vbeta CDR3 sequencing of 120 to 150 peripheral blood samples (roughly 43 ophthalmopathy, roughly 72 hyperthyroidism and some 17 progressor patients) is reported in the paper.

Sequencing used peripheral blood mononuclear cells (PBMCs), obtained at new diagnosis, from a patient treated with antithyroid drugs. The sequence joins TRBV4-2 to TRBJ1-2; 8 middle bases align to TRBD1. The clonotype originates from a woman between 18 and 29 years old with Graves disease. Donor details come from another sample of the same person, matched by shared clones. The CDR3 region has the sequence CASSQVGQGDSQGYTF. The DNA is TGTGCCAGCAGCCAAGTCGGACAGGGAGATTCACAGGGCTACACCTTC.